This T cell receptor (beta chain) was documented in a study of CXCR3-negative and CXCR3-positive naive CD8 T cells. Study in general: Libraries each contributed about 1.5 +/- 0.3 million TRB reads, for around 140 million in total.

Notes on this clonotype: Its target is unknown.

The CDR3 runs 14 residues. Germline CDR1 and CDR2: SGHRS and YFSETQ. Through 5' RACE with UMI labels, the TRB cDNA libraries were prepared. TCRdb re-called the 5' RACE reads; one entry per CDR3 protein, DNA not given. The sample data list some 50,000 distinct CDR3 sequences. Study-wide results and caveats: More hydrophobic TRB CDR3s occurred in CXCR3-positive than in CXCR3-negative naive cells.

The sequencing input was naive CXCR3+ CD8+ T cells from blood. Subset reported: CD45RO-CCR7+CD27+CD95- naive CD8+ T cells expressing CXCR3 (TNR3+). The clonotype originates from a human donor in good health. Some clones in this sample may be carry-over from other donors' samples. The chain has TRBV5-1 and TRBJ2-1. The CDR3 sequence: CASSLGLSRDEQFF. Variable domain in full (rest from reference TRBV5-1 and TRBJ2-1): KAGVTQTPRYLIKTRGQQVTLSCSPISGHRSVSWYQQTPGQGLQFLFEYFSETQRNKGNFPGRFSGRQFSNSRSEMNVSTLELGDSALYLCASSLGLSRDEQFFGPGTRLTVL.